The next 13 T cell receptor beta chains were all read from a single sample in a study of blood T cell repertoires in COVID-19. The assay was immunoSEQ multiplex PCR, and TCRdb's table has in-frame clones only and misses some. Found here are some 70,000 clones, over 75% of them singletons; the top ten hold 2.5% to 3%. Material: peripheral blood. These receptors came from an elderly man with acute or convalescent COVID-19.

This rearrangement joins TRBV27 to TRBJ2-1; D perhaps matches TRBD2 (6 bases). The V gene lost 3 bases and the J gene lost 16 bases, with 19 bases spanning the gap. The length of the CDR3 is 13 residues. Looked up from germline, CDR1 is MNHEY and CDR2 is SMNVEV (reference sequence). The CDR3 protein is CASSFRPPDYIFF. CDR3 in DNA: TGTGCCAGCAGTTTCAGGCCGCCGGACTACATATTCTTC.

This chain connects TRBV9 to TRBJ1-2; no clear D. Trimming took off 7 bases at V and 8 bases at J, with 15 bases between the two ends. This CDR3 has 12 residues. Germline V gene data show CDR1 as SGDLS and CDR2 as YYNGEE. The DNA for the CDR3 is TGTGCCAGCGGGAGGCCCGCGGGGGGCTACACCTTC. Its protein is CASGRPAGGYTF.

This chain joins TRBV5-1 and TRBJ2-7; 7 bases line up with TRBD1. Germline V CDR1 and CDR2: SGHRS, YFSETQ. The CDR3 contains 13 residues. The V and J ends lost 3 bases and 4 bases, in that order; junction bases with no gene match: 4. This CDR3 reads CASSSGQDYEQYF. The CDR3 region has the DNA TGCGCCAGCAGCTCCGGACAGGATTACGAGCAGTACTTC.

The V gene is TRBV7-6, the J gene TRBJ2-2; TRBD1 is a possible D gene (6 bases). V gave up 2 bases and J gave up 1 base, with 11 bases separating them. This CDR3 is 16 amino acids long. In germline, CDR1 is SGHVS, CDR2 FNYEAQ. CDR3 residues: CASSLNGGLNTGELFF. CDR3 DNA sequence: TGTGCCAGCAGCTTAAATGGGGGCCTGAACACCGGGGAGCTGTTTTTT.

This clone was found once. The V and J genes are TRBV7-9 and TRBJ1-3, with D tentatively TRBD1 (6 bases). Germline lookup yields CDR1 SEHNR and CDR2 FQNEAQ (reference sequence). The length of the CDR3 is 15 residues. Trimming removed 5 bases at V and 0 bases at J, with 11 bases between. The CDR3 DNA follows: TGTGCCAGCAGCCCAGGGGTTAACTCTGGAAACACCATATATTTT. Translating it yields CASSPGVNSGNTIYF.

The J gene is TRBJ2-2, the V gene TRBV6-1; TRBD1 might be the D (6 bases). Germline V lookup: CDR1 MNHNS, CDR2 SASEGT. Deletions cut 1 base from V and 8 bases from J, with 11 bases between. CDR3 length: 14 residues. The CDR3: CASSEGARGGELFF. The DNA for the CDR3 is TGTGCCAGCAGTGAAGGCGCCAGGGGAGGGGAGCTGTTTTTT.

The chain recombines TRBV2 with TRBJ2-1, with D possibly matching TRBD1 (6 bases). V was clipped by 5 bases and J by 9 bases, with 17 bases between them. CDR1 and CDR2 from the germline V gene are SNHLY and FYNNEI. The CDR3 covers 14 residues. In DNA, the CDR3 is TGTGCCAGCAGTATCTCCCCAGGGGAATTTGAGCAGTTCTTC. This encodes CASSISPGEFEQFF.

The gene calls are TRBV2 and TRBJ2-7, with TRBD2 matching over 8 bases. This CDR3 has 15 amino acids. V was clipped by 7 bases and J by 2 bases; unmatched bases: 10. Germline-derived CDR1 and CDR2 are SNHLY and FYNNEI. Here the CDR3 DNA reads TGTGCCAGCAAACCGGGACTAGTAGCCCCCTACGAGCAGTACTTC. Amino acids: CASKPGLVAPYEQYF.

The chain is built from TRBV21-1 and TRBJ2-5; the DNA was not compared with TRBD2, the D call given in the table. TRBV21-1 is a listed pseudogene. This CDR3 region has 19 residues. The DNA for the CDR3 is TGTGCCAGCAGCAAAAAAAGGCCTGGACTAGCGGGAGGTATGGAGACCCAGTACTTC. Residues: CASSKKRPGLAGGMETQYF.

The CDR3 is CSAWTGNGETQYF. The CDR3 bases are TGCAGCGCCTGGACAGGGAATGGAGAGACCCAGTACTTC. The gene calls are TRBV29-1 and TRBJ2-5; 8 positions agree with TRBD1. The germline V gene has CDR1 SQVTM and CDR2 ANQGSEA. The CDR3 spans 13 residues. V lost 7 bases and J lost 4; bases outside the gene matches: 8.

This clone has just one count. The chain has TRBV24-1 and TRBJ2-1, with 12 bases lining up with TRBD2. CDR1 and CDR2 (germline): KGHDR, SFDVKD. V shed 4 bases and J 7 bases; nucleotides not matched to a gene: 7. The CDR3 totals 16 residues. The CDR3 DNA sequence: TGTGCCACCAGTGACCGGACTAGCGGGATAGGAAATGAGCAGTTCTTC. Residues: CATSDRTSGIGNEQFF.

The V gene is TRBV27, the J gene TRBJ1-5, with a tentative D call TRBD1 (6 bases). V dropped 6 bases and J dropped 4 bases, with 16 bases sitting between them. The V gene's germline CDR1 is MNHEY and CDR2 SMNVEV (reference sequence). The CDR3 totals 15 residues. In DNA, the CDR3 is TGTGCCAGCAGCTCGGCAGGGGCGGGTAATCAGCCCCAGCATTTT. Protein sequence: CASSSAGAGNQPQHF.

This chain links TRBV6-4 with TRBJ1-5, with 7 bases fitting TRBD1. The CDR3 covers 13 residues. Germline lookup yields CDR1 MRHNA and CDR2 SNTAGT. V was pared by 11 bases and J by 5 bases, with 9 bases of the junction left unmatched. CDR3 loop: CAAWDRGHQPQHF. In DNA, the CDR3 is TGTGCCGCCTGGGACAGAGGTCATCAGCCCCAGCATTTT.